The 9 T cell receptor beta chains given below trace back to one sample, sequenced in a study of shared clonotypes between healthy human individuals. Assay: immunoSEQ multiplex PCR; the TCRdb copy retains only in-frame clones and omits some. The table includes roughly 1.5 million clones, about 98% detected once. The sequenced sample consisted of naive CD4+ T cells sorted from blood. Subset in this sample: CD45RA+ positively selected. The origin of the receptors is a man in his thirties or forties in good health.

J is TRBJ1-4 and V is TRBV5-1; possibly TRBD1 for D (5 bases). The V end lost 1 base, the J end lost 0 bases, and 13 bases lay between the germline ends. This CDR3 region has 17 residues. The germline CDR1 and CDR2 sequences are SGHRS and YFSETQ. The CDR3 coding sequence is TGCGCCAGCAGCTTGAGGGACGCGGGATCAACTAATGAAAAACTGTTTTTT. Amino acid sequence: CASSLRDAGSTNEKLFF.

On this clone: Other nucleotide sequences in the sample specify the same CDR3. The chain has TRBV2 and TRBJ2-3, with 11 positions matching TRBD2. Trimming took 6 bases from V and 1 from J; bases not matched to a gene: 3. Germline assignment: CDR1 SNHLY and CDR2 FYNNEI. The CDR3 has 15 amino acids. The CDR3 reads CASSILAGGTDTQYF. CDR3 DNA: TGTGCCAGCAGCATACTAGCGGGAGGCACAGATACGCAGTATTTT.

This chain uses TRBV6-4 with TRBJ2-3; D is uncertain. The CDR3 totals 15 residues. Germline CDR1 is MRHNA and CDR2 is SNTAGT. The V gene lost 4 bases and the J gene lost 4 bases, with 15 bases spanning the gap. The CDR3 sequence: CASSVEFGRADTQYF. Written as DNA, the CDR3 is TGTGCCAGCAGTGTCGAGTTCGGAAGGGCAGATACGCAGTATTTT.

The V call is TRBV6-1, the J call TRBJ1-3, with a weak D call TRBD1 (5 bases). The CDR3 loop spans 13 amino acids. Germline CDR1 reads MNHNS; CDR2 reads SASEGT. Trimming stripped 4 bases from V and 14 bases from J, with 18 bases between. CDR3 sequence (DNA): TGTGCCAGCAGTGTGACCAGGGAAGGGGTGGTATATTTT. Protein: CASSVTREGVVYF.

The chain joins TRBV28 to TRBJ1-5; D is unresolved. V was shortened by 2 bases and J by 5 bases, with 13 bases between the two germline ends. The CDR3 loop spans 15 amino acids. Germline V gene lookup returns CDR1 MDHEN and CDR2 SYDVKM. DNA for the CDR3: TGTGCCAGCAGTTTACCGCGGCCACTTGATCAGCCCCAGCATTTT. Residues: CASSLPRPLDQPQHF.

V gene TRBV7-2 combines with J gene TRBJ1-5; unclear D gene. There are 15 residues in the CDR3. Germline CDR1 reads SGHTA; CDR2 reads FQGNSA. Trimming took 2 bases from V and 0 from J, leaving 8 bases between them. The CDR3 protein is CASSLTRGSNQPQHF. CDR3 nucleotides: TGTGCCAGCAGCTTAACTCGCGGTAGCAATCAGCCCCAGCATTTT.

The gene calls are TRBV28 and TRBJ1-1; no clear D gene. The CDR3 covers 15 residues. The germline CDR1 and CDR2 sequences are MDHEN and SYDVKM. V lost 3 bases and J lost 2, with 13 bases in between. The CDR3 here is CASSFLGEPNTEAFF. The DNA for the CDR3 is TGTGCCAGCAGTTTCCTCGGGGAACCTAACACTGAAGCTTTCTTT.

This chain joins TRBV7-6 and TRBJ2-5, with 12 nucleotides matching TRBD2. The CDR3 covers 18 residues. CDR1 and CDR2 (germline): SGHVS, FNYEAQ. V gave up 1 base and J gave up 2 bases; unmatched junction bases: 8. The CDR3 sequence is CASSLGASGRAGQETQYF. In DNA form, the CDR3 reads TGTGCCAGCAGCTTAGGAGCTAGCGGGAGGGCCGGGCAAGAGACCCAGTACTTC.

V gene TRBV16 combines with J gene TRBJ1-1; 7 nucleotides agree with TRBD1. V lost 5 bases, J lost 12 bases, and 18 bases stayed unmatched. This CDR3 is built from 15 residues. Per germline, CDR1 KGHSY and CDR2 FQNENV. Written as DNA, the CDR3 is TGTGCCAGCAGCAGATTTGACCCGTCATCGACAGGGACTTTCTTT. Amino acids: CASSRFDPSSTGTFF.